The clone carrying this T cell receptor (beta chain) was detected only a few times. Unique molecular identifiers featured in how the TCRbeta library was prepared. Each CDR3 protein is one row after TCRdb ran MiXCR on the PCR reads. The table lists some 520,000 distinct CDR3 sequences, approximately 32% of them singletons. This record comes from a study of T-cell reconstitution after alpha-beta-depleted transplantation in children. The CDR3 sequence is 15 residues long. From germline, CDR1 is SGHDT and CDR2 YYEEEE. V was cut by 4 bases and J by 1 base, with 13 bases left in between. This sequence was found in a human donor who donated a stem cell graft to a child with aplastic anemia. Sequenced material: PBMCs from the stem cell graft donor, taken from the stem cell graft. The V and J genes are TRBV5-6 and TRBJ2-3; D may be TRBD2 (6 bases). The CDR3 DNA reads TGTGCCAGCAGCAGTCGACTAGAAGGCACAGATACGCAGTATTTT. Its translation is CASSSRLEGTDTQYF.